The clone carrying this TCR beta chain was counted a few times. Its antigen is undetermined. PCR was performed a second time for 7 to 11 cycles using a sample-barcoded 5' primer and a J-beta primer mix. One entry per CDR3 protein results from TCRdb running MiXCR on the 5' RACE reads. The sample carries about 1,500,000 distinct CDR3 sequences, roughly 40% recorded once. V shed 0 bases and J shed 4 bases, with 19 bases lying between them. Germline V lookup: CDR1 MGHRA, CDR2 YSYEKL. The CDR3 consists of 18 residues. The data were taken from a study of blood T cells in healthy people across ages. Overall study findings and caveats: Estimates drawn from one million T cells were deemed to understate diversity.

The specimen was blood. V gene TRBV4-1 combines with J gene TRBJ1-5, with a weak D call TRBD1 (6 bases). The receptor was derived from a woman younger than 35 in good health. The CDR3 is CASSQEPPETGRNQPQHF. CDR3 nucleotide sequence: TGCGCCAGCAGCCAAGAACCCCCTGAGACAGGTCGGAATCAGCCCCAGCATTTT.